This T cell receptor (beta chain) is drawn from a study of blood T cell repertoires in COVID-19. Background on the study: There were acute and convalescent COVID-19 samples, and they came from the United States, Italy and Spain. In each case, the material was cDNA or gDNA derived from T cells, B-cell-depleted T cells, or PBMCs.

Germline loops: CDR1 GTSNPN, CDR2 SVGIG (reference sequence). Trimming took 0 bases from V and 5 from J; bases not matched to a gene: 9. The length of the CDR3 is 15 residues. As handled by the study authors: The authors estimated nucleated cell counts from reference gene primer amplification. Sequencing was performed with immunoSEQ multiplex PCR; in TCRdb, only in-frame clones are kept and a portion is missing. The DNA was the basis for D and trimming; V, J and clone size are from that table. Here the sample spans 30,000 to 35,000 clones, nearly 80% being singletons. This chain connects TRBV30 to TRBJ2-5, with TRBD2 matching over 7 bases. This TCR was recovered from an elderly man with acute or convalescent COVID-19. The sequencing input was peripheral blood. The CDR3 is CAWSVGGRAGETQYF. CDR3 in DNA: TGTGCCTGGAGTGTCGGTGGGAGGGCAGGGGAGACCCAGTACTTC. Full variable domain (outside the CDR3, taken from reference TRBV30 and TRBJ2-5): SQTIHQWPATLVQPVGSPLSLECTVEGTSNPNLYWYRQAAGRGLQLLFYSVGIGQISSEVPQNLSASRPQDRQFILSSKKLLLSDSGFYLCAWSVGGRAGETQYFGPGTRLLVL.